This record looks at one TCR beta chain sequence and its context. The data are from a study of blood T cell repertoires in COVID-19. Clones were sequenced by immunoSEQ multiplex PCR, and TCRdb holds only the in-frame ones, with some missing. The sample holds a few hundred thousand clones, about 79% seen once. Trimming cost V 0 bases and J 5 bases; bases outside gene matches: 4. The CDR3 is 16 amino acids. Germline lookup yields CDR1 LNHNV and CDR2 YYDKDF (reference sequence). The rearrangement joins TRBV15 to TRBJ2-3, with 11 positions matching TRBD1. The origin of this receptor is a human donor in a cohort sampled during active COVID-19. The material sequenced was peripheral blood. The CDR3 DNA sequence: TGTGCCACCAGCAGAGATGGACAGGGGGCTGGAGATACGCAGTATTTT. Residues: CATSRDGQGAGDTQYF. The entire variable domain, with the rest obtained from reference TRBV15 and TRBJ2-3, is as follows: DAMVIQNPRYQVTQFGKPVTLSCSQTLNHNVMYWYQQKSSQAPKLLFHYYDKDFNNEADTPDNFQSRRPNTSFCFLDIRSPGLGDTAMYLCATSRDGQGAGDTQYFGPGTRLTVL.